This paragraph reports one TCR beta chain. Its specific antigen is unknown. No clone much larger than this one lies a single base away; base qualities are absent. The sample originates from a study of T cell responses to AZD1222 COVID-19 vaccine (dated by TCRdb to 2020 to 2022). About the full investigation: TCR sequencing covered roughly 230 trial participants: 200 to 210 given two doses of AZD1222 and 26 given two doses of MenACWY control vaccine. Trial participants were enrolled by age into 18-55, 56-69 and 70-plus year subgroups, with 148, 28 and 57 TCR-sequenced participants respectively. Results and caveats for the whole study, not just this receptor: Reportedly, almost half of the unique spike-specific TCRs recognized epitopes lying outside the regions that are mutated in the B.1.351 and B.1.1.7 variants. In the small 56-69-year group, the increase in depth fell short of significance, most likely because of low power. Only five to seven AZD1222 recipients were SARS-CoV-2 seropositive at baseline, limiting conclusions about previously exposed vaccinees. Because no samples from the day 14 peak response were available, repertoires could be characterized only after the peak T cell response. Most participants were white British and females outnumbered males, and the authors suggested that clonal diversity may have been underestimated. After two AZD1222 doses, both the breadth and the depth of spike-specific TCRs were significantly higher than at day 0 and than in MenACWY recipients. The vaccine-associated CD4 TCRs covered the entire spike protein, and the dominant responses fell in regions 160-218 and 743-854.

For CDR1 and CDR2, the germline V gene (reference sequence) lists MNHEY and SMNVEV. Cut back by 6 bases and 1 base, the V and J ends lie 6 bases apart. From the cysteine up to the phenylalanine, the CDR3 has a length of 12 residues. The DNA shown is the 36-base CDR3, in frame from base 1. The CDR3 regions of human TCRbeta chains were analyzed by immunosequencing. From the authors' description of their analysis: TCRs in the repertoires were matched against a reference library of SARS-CoV-2-specific TCRs that had been generated with the MIRA antigen-specificity platform. Breadth meant the fraction of unique TCRs that were SARS-CoV-2-associated, whereas depth meant the fraction of total T cells that were SARS-CoV-2-associated. Using the MIRA data, every spike-specific TCR was mapped to the spike region that the TCR reacted to and assigned to either a CD4 or a CD8 class. Log10-transformed breadth and depth values were compared by one-way ANOVA with Sidak's multiple comparisons tests. TCRdb took over this immuneACCESS table, retaining in-frame rearrangements with V and J assigned. Such tables are incomplete; in checked studies, under half of the missing clones stem from an unresolved V gene, and the remainder is unexplained. The DNA gave D and trimming, while V, J and clone size come from that table. The sample data list roughly 200,000 clones, and less than 95% of these were observed just once. Around 1.8% of the sample is in the top ten clones.

The time point label for this specimen denotes: about 28 days (+/-7) after the second vaccine dose. The meaning of the sample's treatment or condition label: meningococcal conjugate vaccine given as trial control. Samples from vaccinated people were obtained from the UK trials COV001 and COV002, which included a single-blind randomized controlled phase 2/3 trial of AZD1222 (ChAdOx1 nCoV-19) in healthy adults. Trial participant PBMC samples were collected at day 0 and day 28 after the second dose for TCRbeta chain sequencing. The specimen was peripheral blood, collected 28 days after the second dose of the MenACWY control vaccine. The clonotype originates from an adult who received the MenACWY meningococcal vaccine as a control. Here the chain combines TRBV27 and TRBJ1-1; TRBD1 could be the D gene, as 5 bases match. The bases read TGTGCCAGCAGAACAGGGAACACTGAAGCTTTCTTT. Its coded protein is CASRTGNTEAFF.